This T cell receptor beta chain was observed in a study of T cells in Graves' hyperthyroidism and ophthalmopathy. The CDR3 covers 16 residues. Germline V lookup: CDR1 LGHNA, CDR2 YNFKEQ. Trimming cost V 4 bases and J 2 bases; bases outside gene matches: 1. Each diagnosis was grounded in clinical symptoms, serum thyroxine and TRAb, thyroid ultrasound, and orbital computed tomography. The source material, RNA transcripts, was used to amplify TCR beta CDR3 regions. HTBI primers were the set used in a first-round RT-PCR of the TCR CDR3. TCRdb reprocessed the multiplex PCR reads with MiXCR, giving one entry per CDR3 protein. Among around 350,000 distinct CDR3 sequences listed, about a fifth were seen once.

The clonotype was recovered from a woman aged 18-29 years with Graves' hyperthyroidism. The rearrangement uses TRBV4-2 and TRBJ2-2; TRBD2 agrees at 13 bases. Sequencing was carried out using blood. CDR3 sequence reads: CASSPGLAGNTGELFF. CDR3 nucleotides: TGTGCCAGCAGCCCGGGACTAGCGGGAAACACCGGGGAGCTGTTTTTT.